The sample holds many counts of the clone carrying this TCR beta chain. The antigen remains unidentified. This sample was included in a study of regulatory T cells in long-lasting Graves disease. Study conclusions and caveats: TCR diversity in persistent Graves' patients was below that of newly diagnosed ones.

This CDR3 region has 15 residues. Germline V gene lookup returns CDR1 SGHAT and CDR2 FQNNGV. V was pared by 3 bases and J by 3 bases, with 3 bases of the junction left unmatched. The time point is: newly diagnosed GD, antithyroid drugs for less than 3 months. Following extraction of RNA from PBMCs, that RNA was used to make the TCR library. As a group, patients came from one endocrinology department in Xi'an, China. EDTA tubes held Nine milliliters of peripheral blood from each patient. Libraries of TCR beta came from iRepertoire HTBI primers plus Arm-PCR of CDR3 regions. Authors' analysis steps: Segment identification across samples yielded 55 to 65 TRBV and fewer than 15 TRBJ segments. TCRdb analysed the multiplex PCR reads with MiXCR anew, one entry per CDR3 protein. These V and J calls derive from TCRdb rather than the authors' analysis. The sample holds hundreds of thousands of distinct CDR3 sequences; approximately 20% are singletons and the top ten take approximately 35%.

The V and J genes are TRBV11-2 and TRBJ2-1, with 9 nucleotides matching TRBD1. The sample consisted of peripheral blood mononuclear cells (PBMCs), taken at new diagnosis, from a patient treated with antithyroid drugs. This TCR was sampled from a female donor with Graves disease. CDR3 residues: CASSFGQGIYNEQFF. The CDR3 nucleotides read TGTGCCAGCAGCTTTGGACAGGGGATCTACAATGAGCAGTTCTTC.